One and the same sample provided the 27 T cell receptor beta chains below, sequenced in a study of cytomegalovirus exposure and HLA in healthy donors. The protocol was immunoSEQ multiplex PCR, while the TCRdb copy is restricted to in-frame clones and leaves out a portion. The table has tens of thousands of clones, 93% seen once. Sequencing was carried out using PBMCs. The receptors derive from a man between 18 and 35 years old in good health and CMV-seronegative.

The chain recombines TRBV2 with TRBJ1-2, with D possibly TRBD1 on 5 matching bases. V was clipped by 5 bases and J by 5 bases, with 15 bases between them. The CDR3 is 14 amino acids. The germline CDR1 and CDR2 sequences are SNHLY and FYNNEI. CDR3: CASSNQGLEYGYTF. The CDR3 coding sequence is TGTGCCAGCAGTAATCAGGGCCTGGAGTATGGCTACACCTTC.

The CDR3 coding sequence is TGTGCCTGGAGTACCCGGGGAGGGGGCACTGAAGCTTTCTTT. It specifies CAWSTRGGGTEAFF. The chain combines TRBV30 with TRBJ1-1; perhaps TRBD1 as D (6 bases). Germline CDR1 is GTSNPN and CDR2 is SVGIG (reference sequence). The CDR3 contains 14 residues. V was cut by 2 bases and J by 4 bases, with 14 bases left in between. The whole variable domain, remainder taken from reference TRBV30 and TRBJ1-1, is SQTIHQWPATLVQPVGSPLSLECTVEGTSNPNLYWYRQAAGRGLQLLFYSVGIGQISSEVPQNLSASRPQDRQFILSSKKLLLSDSGFYLCAWSTRGGGTEAFFGQGTRLTVV.

J is TRBJ1-5 and V is TRBV9, with D perhaps matching TRBD1 (5 bases). From germline, CDR1 is SGDLS and CDR2 YYNGEE. This CDR3 region has 15 residues. Trimming removed 3 bases from V and 7 bases from J, with 17 bases in between. Here the CDR3 reads CASSATPDSRQPQHF. The DNA for the CDR3 is TGTGCCAGCAGCGCGACACCAGACAGTCGGCAGCCCCAGCATTTT. The whole variable domain, remainder taken from reference TRBV9 and TRBJ1-5, is DSGVTQTPKHLITATGQRVTLRCSPRSGDLSVYWYQQSLDQGLQFLIQYYNGEERAKGNILERFSAQQFPDLHSELNLSSLELGDSALYFCASSATPDSRQPQHFGDGTRLSIL.

The rearrangement links TRBV5-1 to TRBJ2-2; 7 nucleotides line up with TRBD1. There are 16 residues in the CDR3. V lost 1 base and J lost 7; bases outside the gene matches: 10. CDR1 is SGHRS and CDR2 is YFSETQ in the germline V gene. CDR3 sequence: CASSLSSQGLYGELFF. DNA of the CDR3: TGCGCCAGCAGCTTGTCATCACAGGGGCTGTACGGGGAGCTGTTTTTT.

The count of this clone is one. The chain recombines TRBV7-2 with TRBJ1-3; possible D gene TRBD1, 5 bases. Germline loops: CDR1 SGHTA, CDR2 FQGNSA. The CDR3 covers 14 residues. Trimming removed 1 base from V and 7 bases from J, with 11 bases in between. CDR3 coding DNA: TGTGCCAGCAGCTTAGGGTTAGGGGTGAACACCATATATTTT. Its protein product is CASSLGLGVNTIYF.

This clone was counted between two and nine times. The V gene is TRBV18, the J gene TRBJ1-5; 8 bases match TRBD1. This CDR3 is 15 amino acids long. Germline V CDR1 and CDR2: KGHSH, LQKENI. V shed 3 bases and J 6 bases; nucleotides not matched to a gene: 7. This CDR3 is CASSPNDRGTQPQHF. DNA of the CDR3: TGTGCCAGCTCACCGAACGACAGGGGAACTCAGCCCCAGCATTTT.

The CDR3 coding sequence is TGTGCCAGTAGTATCCGGCCGCAGACGGGAGGCTACACCTTC. Translating it yields CASSIRPQTGGYTF. The chain couples TRBV19 to TRBJ1-2, with D unclear. The CDR3 loop spans 14 amino acids. CDR1 and CDR2 (germline): LNHDA, SQIVND (reference sequence). V was pared by 3 bases and J by 8 bases, with 16 bases between.

The genes are TRBV25-1 and TRBJ2-1, with 7 bases aligning to TRBD2. CDR1 MGHDK and CDR2 SYGVNS come from the germline V gene. The CDR3 sequence is 15 residues long. V gave up 4 bases and J gave up 7 bases; unmatched junction bases: 10. CDR3: CASSALAVRRNEQFF. The CDR3 DNA follows: TGTGCCAGCAGTGCCCTAGCGGTTAGAAGGAATGAGCAGTTCTTC.

This clone was seen a single time. This sequence joins TRBV6-6 and TRBJ2-7, with D possibly TRBD1 on 5 matching bases. The V gene lost 0 bases and the J gene lost 3 bases, with 9 bases spanning the gap. Germline CDR1 MNHNY, CDR2 SVGAGI (reference sequence). The CDR3 has 14 residues. The CDR3 spells CASSYSGQHYEQYF. DNA of the CDR3: TGTGCCAGCAGTTACTCGGGGCAGCACTACGAGCAGTACTTC.

The J gene is TRBJ2-1, the V gene TRBV14, with 10 nucleotides matching TRBD2. CDR3 length equals 16 residues. Germline trimming cut 3 bases from V and 6 bases from J; bases unmatched to any gene: 8. CDR1 and CDR2 from the germline V gene are SGHDN and FVKESK. CDR3 sequence (DNA): TGTGCCAGCAGCCAGGTTCTAGCGGGAGACGGCAATGAGCAGTTCTTC. Protein sequence: CASSQVLAGDGNEQFF.

This chain connects TRBV15 to TRBJ2-1; 8 positions agree with TRBD1. The CDR3 runs 14 residues. Germline-derived CDR1 and CDR2 are LNHNV and YYDKDF (reference sequence). After removal of 9 bases from V and 5 bases from J, the junction contained 9 bases not matched to a gene. CDR3 sequence reads: CATRTGGEDNEQFF. CDR3 bases: TGTGCCACTAGAACAGGGGGTGAGGACAATGAGCAGTTCTTC.

The gene calls are TRBV18 and TRBJ2-1; 7 positions match TRBD1. The CDR3 has 13 amino acids. The germline V gene encodes CDR1 KGHSH and CDR2 LQKENI. Germline trimming cut 2 bases from V and 5 bases from J; bases unmatched to any gene: 0. The CDR3 protein is CASSPDRDNEQFF. The CDR3 DNA follows: TGTGCCAGCTCACCAGACAGGGACAATGAGCAGTTCTTC.

The chain joins TRBV11-2 to TRBJ1-1, with 8 bases lining up with TRBD1. This CDR3 is 14 amino acids long. CDR1 and CDR2 from the germline V gene are SGHAT and FQNNGV. Trimming removed 3 bases from V and 2 bases from J; junction bases left unmatched: 2. The CDR3 coding sequence is TGTGCCAGCAGCTTTGGACAGGGAAACACTGAAGCTTTCTTT. Encoded protein: CASSFGQGNTEAFF.

The gene calls are TRBV5-4 and TRBJ1-4; the match to TRBD1 covers 8 bases. This CDR3 has 18 residues. V lost 4 bases to trimming and J lost 6 bases; unmatched junction nucleotides: 17. In germline, CDR1 is SGHNT, CDR2 YYREEE (reference sequence). The CDR3 coding sequence is TGTGCCAGCAGCCCTGACGAAAGGGACAGGTTAGGACATGAAAAACTGTTTTTT. This gives the protein CASSPDERDRLGHEKLFF.

The V call is TRBV2, the J call TRBJ1-1, with a tentative D call TRBD1 (6 bases). CDR1 and CDR2 from the germline V gene are SNHLY and FYNNEI. The CDR3 length is 16 residues. Trimming removed 3 bases from V and 0 bases from J, with 14 bases in between. The CDR3 loop reads CASSDKGHVMNTEAFF. DNA for the CDR3: TGTGCCAGCAGTGACAAGGGACACGTGATGAACACTGAAGCTTTCTTT. The whole variable domain, remainder taken from reference TRBV2 and TRBJ1-1, is EPEVTQTPSHQVTQMGQEVILRCVPISNHLYFYWYRQILGQKVEFLVSFYNNEISEKSEIFDDQFSVERPDGSNFTLKIRSTKLEDSAMYFCASSDKGHVMNTEAFFGQGTRLTVV.

The chain combines TRBV19 with TRBJ2-1; 9 positions agree with TRBD2. Germline V gene sequence: CDR1 LNHDA, CDR2 SQIVND (reference sequence). CDR3 length equals 20 residues. V shed 3 bases, J shed 8 bases, and the junction held 23 bases outside the gene matches. The CDR3 DNA sequence: TGTGCCAGTAGTATCACCCGCCGGGCCTCTCCCAGCGGGAGGTTAGATGAGCAGTTCTTC. Its translation is CASSITRRASPSGRLDEQFF.

The chain combines TRBV7-3 with TRBJ2-1; 7 nucleotides align to TRBD1. CDR3 size: 15 residues. The trim removed 6 bases at V and 8 bases at J, leaving 13 bases unmatched. In germline, CDR1 is SGHTA, CDR2 FQGTGA. The CDR3 DNA sequence: TGTGCCAGCAGTCGGATAGGGGGCCAGGGGGATGAGCAGTTCTTC. Amino acid sequence: CASSRIGGQGDEQFF.

This clone showed up just once. V gene TRBV19 combines with J gene TRBJ1-2; TRBD1 matches 8 bases. The CDR3 runs 14 residues. CDR1 and CDR2 from the germline V gene are LNHDA and SQIVND (reference sequence). The trim removed 6 bases at V and 5 bases at J, leaving 8 bases unmatched. DNA for the CDR3: TGTGCCAGTAGCCTCAGGGGGCAAGCTTATGGCTACACCTTC. As protein: CASSLRGQAYGYTF.

For the CDR3, the DNA is TGTGCCATCAGTGATACCAGGGAACGCGGCTATGGCTACACCTTC. Its protein is CAISDTRERGYGYTF. This chain connects TRBV10-3 to TRBJ1-2, with D possibly TRBD1 on 5 matching bases. CDR3 size: 15 residues. Between the trimmed V and J ends, which lost 3 bases and 4 bases, there was a span of 15 bases. The germline CDR1 and CDR2 sequences are ENHRY and SYGVKD.

The rearrangement uses TRBV5-1 and TRBJ1-1; D may be TRBD1 (5 bases). The CDR3 covers 16 residues. Germline V gene data show CDR1 as SGHRS and CDR2 as YFSETQ. Between the trimmed V and J ends, which lost 5 bases and 1 base, there was a span of 18 bases. The CDR3 region is CASRPRADGGNTEAFF. The DNA for the CDR3 is TGCGCCAGCAGGCCCAGGGCTGACGGGGGGAACACTGAAGCTTTCTTT.

CDR3 region: CAWSVLRVRVHVTQYF. In nucleotides, the CDR3 is TGTGCCTGGAGTGTACTGAGGGTGAGGGTCCACGTTACGCAGTATTTT. V and J are TRBV30 and TRBJ2-3; D may be TRBD2 (5 bases). Germline V gives CDR1 GTSNPN, CDR2 SVGIG (reference sequence). This CDR3 is 16 amino acids long. The V end was cut by 0 bases, the J end by 8 bases, with 21 bases between. The full variable domain, completed using reference TRBV30 and TRBJ2-3, is SQTIHQWPATLVQPVGSPLSLECTVEGTSNPNLYWYRQAAGRGLQLLFYSVGIGQISSEVPQNLSASRPQDRQFILSSKKLLLSDSGFYLCAWSVLRVRVHVTQYFGPGTRLTVL.

The chain recombines TRBV19 with TRBJ1-5; D unresolved. With 3 bases removed from V and 4 bases from J, the gap between germline ends came to 4 bases. Germline assignment: CDR1 LNHDA and CDR2 SQIVND (reference sequence). The CDR3 is made up of 12 amino acids. CDR3 DNA sequence: TGTGCCAGTAGTATGAGTAATCAGCCCCAGCATTTT. This gives the protein CASSMSNQPQHF. Full variable domain (remainder filled in from reference TRBV19 and TRBJ1-5): DGGITQSPKYLFRKEGQNVTLSCEQNLNHDAMYWYRQDPGQGLRLIYYSQIVNDFQKGDIAEGYSVSREKKESFPLTVTSAQKNPTAFYLCASSMSNQPQHFGDGTRLSIL.

V and J are TRBV9 and TRBJ2-1; 8 positions match TRBD1. Trimming cost V 3 bases and J 12 bases; bases outside gene matches: 8. The CDR3 length is 13 residues. Germline values: CDR1 SGDLS, CDR2 YYNGEE. The CDR3 bases are TGTGCCAGCAGCGCGAACACCGGGACAGGGCAGTTCTTC. Its protein product is CASSANTGTGQFF.

The genes are TRBV7-8 and TRBJ2-5; tentatively, D is TRBD1 (6 bases). The length of the CDR3 is 13 residues. V lost 4 bases to trimming and J lost 2 bases, with 8 bases between them. Germline values: CDR1 SGHVS, CDR2 FQNEAQ. CDR3 residues: CASSSGQQETQYF. The CDR3 coding sequence is TGTGCCAGCAGCTCTGGACAGCAAGAGACCCAGTACTTC.

This clone was picked up a small number of times. The chain links TRBV29-1 to TRBJ2-5; possibly TRBD1 for D (5 bases). Germline CDR1 and CDR2: SQVTM and ANQGSEA. This CDR3 spans 13 amino acids. V was pared by 5 bases and J by 2 bases, with 12 bases between. The CDR3 DNA reads as TGCAGCGTTCCTCAGACAGTTCAAGAGACCCAGTACTTC. This gives the protein CSVPQTVQETQYF.

The rearrangement joins TRBV27 to TRBJ2-1; maybe TRBD2 (5 bases). Germline lookup yields CDR1 MNHEY and CDR2 SMNVEV (reference sequence). This CDR3 region has 15 residues. Deletions cut 8 bases from V and 5 bases from J, with 19 bases between. CDR3 sequence (DNA): TGTGCCAGCCACATGGGGAGCAAGACGAACAATGAGCAGTTCTTC. Translated, it gives CASHMGSKTNNEQFF.

The chain employs TRBV30 and TRBJ1-2; unclear D gene. V was shortened by 0 bases and J by 7 bases, with 18 bases between the two germline ends. CDR1 is GTSNPN and CDR2 is SVGIG in the germline V gene (reference sequence). The CDR3 extends over 15 amino acids. The CDR3: CAWSVMSARPSGYTF. Here the CDR3 DNA reads TGTGCCTGGAGTGTTATGTCAGCGAGGCCAAGTGGCTACACCTTC.